Sequencing of this T cell receptor beta chain was carried out in a study of neurological immune-mediated disorders. Over 160 million TCR-beta sequences from 15-18 subjects were obtained in each sequencing run. TCRdb re-called the 5' RACE reads with MiXCR, one entry per CDR3 protein. Of roughly 120,000 distinct CDR3 sequences listed, roughly 3.2% are singletons. The length of the CDR3 is 14 residues. Germline assignment: CDR1 DFQATT and CDR2 SNEGSKA (reference sequence). The V gene end was trimmed by 6 bases and the J gene end by 8 bases; junction bases not matched to a gene: 10. This clonotype was seen ten or more times.

This chain links TRBV20-1 with TRBJ2-1; the match to TRBD2 covers 10 bases. Input material: PBMCs. This sequence originates from a woman aged 25 to 39 with multiple sclerosis. The CDR3 loop reads CSAALAGDWYEQFF. CDR3 nucleotide sequence: TGCAGTGCGGCTCTAGCGGGAGACTGGTATGAGCAGTTCTTC.